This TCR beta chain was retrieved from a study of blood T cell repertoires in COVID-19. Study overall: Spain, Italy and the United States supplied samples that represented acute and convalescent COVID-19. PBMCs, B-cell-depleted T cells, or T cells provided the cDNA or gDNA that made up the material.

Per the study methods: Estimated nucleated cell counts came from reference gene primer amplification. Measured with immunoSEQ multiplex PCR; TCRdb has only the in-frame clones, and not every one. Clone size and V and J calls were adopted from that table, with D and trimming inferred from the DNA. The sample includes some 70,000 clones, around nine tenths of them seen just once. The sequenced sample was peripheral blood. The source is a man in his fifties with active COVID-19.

Here the CDR3 DNA reads TGTGCCAGCAGCGTAGAGGGACAGCTTCCCCGGGGCTACACCTTC. Translation: CASSVEGQLPRGYTF. V is TRBV9 and J is TRBJ1-2; 7 nucleotides match TRBD1. The ends lost 0 bases at V and 8 bases at J; junction bases unmatched: 10. The CDR3 has 15 amino acids. Germline V gene data show CDR1 as SGDLS and CDR2 as YYNGEE.